This TCR beta chain came from a study of blood T cell repertoires in COVID-19. The wider study: Both acute and convalescent COVID-19 samples were obtained from the United States, Italy and Spain. Sources were T cells, B-cell-depleted T cells, or PBMCs; the material itself was cDNA or gDNA.

Trimming pared 5 bases from V and 3 bases from J, leaving 17 bases between. This CDR3 is 15 amino acids long. CDR1 MNHEY and CDR2 SVGAGI come from the germline V gene. Per the original data handling: From reference gene primer amplification, estimates of nucleated cell counts were derived. Libraries were prepared by immunoSEQ multiplex PCR; TCRdb keeps only in-frame clonotypes and omits some of them. Clone size and V and J calls were adopted from that table, with D and trimming inferred from the DNA. The sample holds fewer than 150,000 clones, 80% to 85% seen once. The specimen sequenced was peripheral blood. This chain uses TRBV6-5 with TRBJ2-7; D perhaps matches TRBD1 (5 bases). The clonotype comes from a human donor in a cohort sampled during active COVID-19. The CDR3 region has the DNA TGTGCCAGCAGTCCAAGCAGGGTACACCTCTACGAGCAGTACTTC. Translation gives CASSPSRVHLYEQYF.